These 19 T cell receptor beta chains were all obtained from the same sample, sequenced in a study of early T cells in non-severe SARS-CoV-2 infection. One entry per CDR3 protein, called by TCRdb with MiXCR from the 5' RACE reads. Of 45,000 or so distinct CDR3 sequences detected, around 4.1% appear once; the ten largest clones hold less than 4%. The sequenced sample was whole blood. The receptors originated from an adult who was a healthcare worker with PCR-confirmed SARS-CoV-2 infection or an uninfected control (not recorded which).

This clonotype was observed many times. The gene calls are TRBV5-1 and TRBJ1-3; D is undetermined. Trimming removed 0 bases at V and 0 bases at J, with 10 bases between. CDR1 and CDR2 (germline): SGHRS, YFSETQ. CDR3 length equals 16 residues. CDR3 in amino acids: CASSLGRADSGNTIYF. CDR3 coding DNA: TGCGCCAGCAGCTTGGGTCGTGCAGACTCTGGAAACACCATATATTTT.

This clonotype appeared many times. V is TRBV19 and J is TRBJ2-1, with TRBD2 as a possible D gene (5 bases). V lost 1 base and J lost 4, with 14 bases in between. From germline, CDR1 is LNHDA and CDR2 SQIVND (reference sequence). The CDR3 loop spans 16 amino acids. This chain's CDR3 is CASSIGSSAPYNEQFF. CDR3 nucleotide sequence: TGTGCCAGTAGTATAGGCAGTAGCGCCCCATACAATGAGCAGTTCTTC.

The sample holds many counts of this clonotype. The CDR3 bases are TGTGCCAGTAGTTTGAACAGGGGCCTTACCCGGATCGCCAACTATGGCTACACCTTC. Its translation: CASSLNRGLTRIANYGYTF. V and J are TRBV19 and TRBJ1-2, with 7 positions matching TRBD1. This CDR3 is built from 19 residues. Unmatched junction bases numbered 20, after V lost 5 bases and J lost 2 bases. Germline V lookup: CDR1 LNHDA, CDR2 SQIVND (reference sequence).

By share, this clonotype ranks as medium-sized (0.01 to 0.1%). The chain carries TRBV11-2 and TRBJ2-2; D call uncertain. CDR1 and CDR2 from the germline V gene are SGHAT and FQNNGV. The V end was cut by 2 bases, the J end by 0 bases, with 1 base between. The CDR3 is 13 residues long. CDR3 sequence reads: CASSLTNTGELFF. CDR3 coding DNA: TGTGCCAGCAGCTTAACGAACACCGGGGAGCTGTTTTTT.

As concerns this clonotype: The CDR3 end shows no conserved phenylalanine or tryptophan, and so a read error is likely. This chain connects TRBV12-3 or TRBV12-4 to TRBJ2-3, with 8 bases lining up with TRBD1. The CDR3 length is 16 residues. V shed 6 bases and J 0 bases; nucleotides not matched to a gene: 8. The DNA for the CDR3 is TGTGCCAGCAGACCCCGACAGGGGACTAGCACAGATACGCAGTATCTT. Translation gives CASRPRQGTSTDTQYL.

The chain couples TRBV5-1 to TRBJ2-1, with D unclear. Germline V gives CDR1 SGHRS, CDR2 YFSETQ. Trimming took 0 bases from V and 5 from J, leaving 6 bases between them. This CDR3 has 13 amino acids. The CDR3 bases are TGCGCCAGCAGCTTGGAGGTGGACAATGAGCAGTTCTTC. Translation gives CASSLEVDNEQFF.

This clonotype was observed a few times. The chain carries TRBV3-1 and TRBJ2-5; TRBD2 matches 13 bases. This CDR3 has 15 amino acids. Germline CDR1 reads LGHDT; CDR2 reads YNNKEL (reference sequence). The ends lost 6 bases at V and 4 bases at J; junction bases unmatched: 5. As DNA, the CDR3 is TGTGCCAGCAGGCTACTAGCGGGAGGGGGAGAGACCCAGTACTTC. Its translation is CASRLLAGGGETQYF.

This clonotype was seen ten or more times. This chain connects TRBV18 to TRBJ2-1; no definite D call. The V and J ends lost 3 bases and 7 bases respectively, with 13 bases between them. The V gene's germline CDR1 is KGHSH and CDR2 LQKENI. The CDR3 has 14 amino acids. CDR3 coding DNA: TGTGCCAGCTCACCCAAAGGAGTTCGGAATGAGCAGTTCTTC. It codes for CASSPKGVRNEQFF.

This clonotype was recorded many times. This chain uses TRBV10-2 with TRBJ1-2, with D possibly TRBD1 on 6 matching bases. The germline V and J ends were trimmed by 6 bases and 6 bases, with 14 bases remaining between them. The CDR3 spans 13 residues. Per the germline V gene, CDR1 is WSHSY and CDR2 is SAAADI. The CDR3 DNA reads TGCGCCAGCAGCCTGGACAGCGTAGATGGCTACACCTTC. Its translation is CASSLDSVDGYTF.

This clonotype came up many times. The J gene is TRBJ2-3, the V gene TRBV7-2; TRBD1 or TRBD2 may be the D gene (5 bases each). CDR3 length: 14 residues. Between the trimmed V and J ends, which lost 4 bases and 4 bases, there was a span of 12 bases. Germline V CDR1 and CDR2: SGHTA, FQGNSA. The CDR3 reads CASSSGPSADTQYF. DNA of the CDR3: TGTGCCAGCAGCTCGGGACCCTCCGCAGATACGCAGTATTTT.

This clonotype was counted at least ten times. This CDR3 reads CASSWGGMAEAFF. The CDR3 bases are TGTGCCAGCAGCTGGGGGGGAATGGCTGAAGCTTTCTTT. The rearrangement links TRBV5-4 to TRBJ1-1, with D perhaps matching TRBD1 (5 bases). There are 13 residues in the CDR3. Germline assignment: CDR1 SGHNT and CDR2 YYREEE (reference sequence). V was pared by 3 bases and J by 6 bases, with 12 bases between.

The V call is TRBV9, the J call TRBJ2-7; TRBD2 might be the D (5 bases). CDR3 length: 16 residues. V lost 6 bases, J lost 3 bases, and 22 bases lay in between. The germline V gene encodes CDR1 SGDLS and CDR2 YYNGEE. The CDR3 nucleotides are TGTGCCAGCATCTCTAGGCCGGAGGTACCCGACTACGAGCAGTACTTC. Translated: CASISRPEVPDYEQYF.

The table lists this clonotype with many counts. This chain links TRBV20-1 with TRBJ2-3; possibly TRBD1 for D (6 bases). The germline CDR1 and CDR2 sequences are DFQATT and SNEGSKA (reference sequence). The V end was cut by 7 bases, the J end by 5 bases, with 16 bases between. The CDR3 totals 13 residues. The CDR3 spells CSVEGDIGDTQYF. CDR3 in DNA: TGCAGTGTAGAGGGGGATATCGGAGATACGCAGTATTTT.

This clonotype was detected ten times or more. The rearrangement uses TRBV27 and TRBJ2-7; D is unresolved. CDR3 length: 13 amino acids. Germline CDR1 reads MNHEY; CDR2 reads SMNVEV (reference sequence). Trimming removed 2 bases from V and 1 base from J, with 6 bases in between. CDR3 amino acids: CASSLGRSYEQYF. CDR3 bases: TGTGCCAGCAGTTTAGGCCGTTCCTACGAGCAGTACTTC.

This clonotype was seen ten or more times. This chain connects TRBV7-9 to TRBJ2-3; 13 bases agree with TRBD2. J lost 4 bases, V lost 6 bases, and 4 bases had no gene match. The germline CDR1 and CDR2 sequences are SEHNR and FQNEAQ (reference sequence). This CDR3 spans 15 amino acids. CDR3 protein: CASRPGTSGADTQYF. For the CDR3, the DNA is TGTGCCAGCAGACCCGGGACTAGCGGGGCAGATACGCAGTATTTT.

The CDR3 reads CASSQAATSDTQYF. Here the CDR3 DNA reads TGCGCCAGCAGCCAAGCTGCTACCTCAGATACGCAGTATTTT. The rearrangement joins TRBV4-1 to TRBJ2-3; D is ambiguous. Trimming took 1 base from V and 4 from J, leaving 9 bases between them. There are 14 residues in the CDR3. The V gene's germline CDR1 is MGHRA and CDR2 YSYEKL.

There are a few counts of this clonotype. The CDR3 protein is CSARSQTLAKNIQYF. CDR3 nucleotides: TGCAGTGCTAGATCCCAAACCTTAGCCAAAAACATTCAGTACTTC. The chain joins TRBV20-1 to TRBJ2-4, with D uncertain. The V gene lost 2 bases and the J gene lost 0 bases, with 11 bases spanning the gap. This CDR3 spans 15 amino acids. The germline CDR1 and CDR2 sequences are DFQATT and SNEGSKA (reference sequence).

This clonotype was seen only a few times. The V gene is TRBV7-3, the J gene TRBJ2-2, with D tentatively TRBD2 (5 bases). From germline, CDR1 is SGHTA and CDR2 FQGTGA. The CDR3 sequence is 14 residues long. V lost 5 bases to trimming and J lost 3 bases, with 10 bases between them. CDR3 sequence: CASSATRDTGELFF. Written as DNA, the CDR3 is TGTGCCAGCAGCGCCACTAGAGACACCGGGGAGCTGTTTTTT.

This clonotype occurred many times. J is TRBJ1-4 and V is TRBV6-5; 7 bases align to TRBD1. J gave up 3 bases and V 6 bases, and 7 bases lay outside the gene matches. From germline, CDR1 is MNHEY and CDR2 SVGAGI. This CDR3 is 15 amino acids long. The CDR3 DNA reads TGTGCCAGCAGGGTACAGGGGAGACCTAATGAAAAACTGTTTTTT. Translating it yields CASRVQGRPNEKLFF.